The entry below describes one T cell receptor beta chain. Its antigen remains unknown. The data originate from a study of vaccination and CD4 T cells after COVID-19. Whole-study findings and limits: The study sampled relatively few convalescent patients and omitted early post-infection timepoints.

Treatment specified: roughly ten-day PBMC culture with coronavirus spike peptide pools or control peptides (ViraFEST assay). The unexposed donor's CD4+ T cells were collected before the COVID-19 pandemic (2011-2018). The CDR3 contains 14 residues. The germline CDR1 and CDR2 sequences are SGHNT and YYREEE (reference sequence). V lost 4 bases and J 0 bases, leaving 11 bases between the germline ends. Oncomine TCR Beta short-read sequencing was applied to DNA from cultured CD4+ T cells. Once CD4+ T cells had been cultured, genomic DNA was extracted from them. One entry per CDR3 protein, called by TCRdb with MiXCR from the PCR reads. Here the sample spans 9,500 to 14,000 distinct CDR3 sequences, 37% being singletons.

The chain recombines TRBV5-4 with TRBJ2-7; D is perhaps TRBD1 (6 bases). The sequenced material came from CD4+ T cells from blood, cultured in vitro. This receptor was identified in a human donor in good health. The CDR3 region is CASSRTGNSYEQYF. Here the CDR3 DNA reads TGTGCCAGCAGCCGCACAGGGAACTCCTACGAGCAGTACTTC.